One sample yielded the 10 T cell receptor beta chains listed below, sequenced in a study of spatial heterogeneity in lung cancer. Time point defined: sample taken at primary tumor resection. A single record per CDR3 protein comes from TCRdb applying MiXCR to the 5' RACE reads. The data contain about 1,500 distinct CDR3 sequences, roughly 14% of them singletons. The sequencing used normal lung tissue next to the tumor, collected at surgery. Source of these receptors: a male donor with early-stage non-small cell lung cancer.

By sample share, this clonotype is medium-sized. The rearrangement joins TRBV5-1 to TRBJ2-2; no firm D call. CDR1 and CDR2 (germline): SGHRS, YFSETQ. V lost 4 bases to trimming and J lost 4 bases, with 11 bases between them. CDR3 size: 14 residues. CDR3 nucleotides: TGCGCCAGCAGCGCTGACCCTGGCACCGGGGAGCTGTTTTTT. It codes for CASSADPGTGELFF.

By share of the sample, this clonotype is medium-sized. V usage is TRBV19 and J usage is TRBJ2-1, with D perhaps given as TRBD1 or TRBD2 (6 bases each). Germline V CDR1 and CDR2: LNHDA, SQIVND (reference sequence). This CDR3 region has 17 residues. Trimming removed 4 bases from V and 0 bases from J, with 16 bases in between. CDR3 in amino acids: CASSRRGTGRSYNEQFF. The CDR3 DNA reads TGTGCCAGTAGTAGGAGGGGAACAGGGCGCTCCTACAATGAGCAGTTCTTC.

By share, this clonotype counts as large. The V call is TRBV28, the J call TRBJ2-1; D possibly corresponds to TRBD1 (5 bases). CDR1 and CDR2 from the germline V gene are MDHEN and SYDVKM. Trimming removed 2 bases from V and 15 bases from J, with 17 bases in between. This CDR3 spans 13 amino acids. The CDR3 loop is CASSLKSQGKRFF. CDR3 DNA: TGTGCCAGCAGTTTAAAGTCGCAGGGCAAACGGTTCTTC.

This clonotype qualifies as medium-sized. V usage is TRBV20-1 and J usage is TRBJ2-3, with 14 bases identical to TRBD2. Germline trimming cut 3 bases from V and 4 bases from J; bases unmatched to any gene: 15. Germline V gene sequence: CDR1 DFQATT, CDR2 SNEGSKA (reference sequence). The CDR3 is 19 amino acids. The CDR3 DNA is TGCAGTGCTAGGGCCCAATCCGGGACTAGCGGGAGCCTCTCAGATACGCAGTATTTT. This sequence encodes CSARAQSGTSGSLSDTQYF.

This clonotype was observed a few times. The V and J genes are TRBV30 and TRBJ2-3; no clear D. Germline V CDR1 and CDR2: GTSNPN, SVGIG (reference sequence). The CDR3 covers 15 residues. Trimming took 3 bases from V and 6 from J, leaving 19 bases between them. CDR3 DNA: TGTGCCTGGAGCAGTCATCGACCCTACGGGGATACGCAGTATTTT. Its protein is CAWSSHRPYGDTQYF. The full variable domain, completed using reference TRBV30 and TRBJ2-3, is SQTIHQWPATLVQPVGSPLSLECTVEGTSNPNLYWYRQAAGRGLQLLFYSVGIGQISSEVPQNLSASRPQDRQFILSSKKLLLSDSGFYLCAWSSHRPYGDTQYFGPGTRLTVL.

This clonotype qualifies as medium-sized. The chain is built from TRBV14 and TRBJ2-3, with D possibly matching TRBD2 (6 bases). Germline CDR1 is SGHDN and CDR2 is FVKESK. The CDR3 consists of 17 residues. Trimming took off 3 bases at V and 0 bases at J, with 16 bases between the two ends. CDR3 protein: CASSHRDFITSTDTQYF. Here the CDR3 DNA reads TGTGCCAGCAGCCACCGGGACTTTATCACTAGCACAGATACGCAGTATTTT.

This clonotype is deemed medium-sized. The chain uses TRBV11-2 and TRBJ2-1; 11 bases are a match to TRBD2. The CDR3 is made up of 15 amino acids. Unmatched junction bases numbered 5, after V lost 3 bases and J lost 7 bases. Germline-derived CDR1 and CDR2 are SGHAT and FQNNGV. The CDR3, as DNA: TGTGCCAGCAGCTTGACGACTAGCGGGGCTAATGAGCAGTTCTTC. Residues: CASSLTTSGANEQFF. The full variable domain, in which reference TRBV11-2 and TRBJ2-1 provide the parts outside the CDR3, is EAGVAQSPRYKIIEKRQSVAFWCNPISGHATLYWYQQILGQGPKLLIQFQNNGVVDDSQLPKDRFSAERLKGVDSTLKIQPAKLEDSAVYLCASSLTTSGANEQFFGPGTRLTVL.

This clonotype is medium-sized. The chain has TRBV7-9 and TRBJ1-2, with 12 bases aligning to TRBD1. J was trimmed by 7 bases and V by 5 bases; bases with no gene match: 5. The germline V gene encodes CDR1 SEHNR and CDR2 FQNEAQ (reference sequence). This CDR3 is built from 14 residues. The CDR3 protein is CASSPGQGAPGYTF. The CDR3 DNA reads TGTGCCAGCAGCCCGGGACAGGGGGCGCCTGGCTACACCTTC.

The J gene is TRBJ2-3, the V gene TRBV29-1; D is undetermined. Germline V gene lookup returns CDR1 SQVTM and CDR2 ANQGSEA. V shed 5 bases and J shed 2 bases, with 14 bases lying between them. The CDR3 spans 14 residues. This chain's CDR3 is CSVRHSDSTDTQYF. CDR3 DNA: TGCAGCGTTAGACACAGTGACTCCACAGATACGCAGTATTTT.

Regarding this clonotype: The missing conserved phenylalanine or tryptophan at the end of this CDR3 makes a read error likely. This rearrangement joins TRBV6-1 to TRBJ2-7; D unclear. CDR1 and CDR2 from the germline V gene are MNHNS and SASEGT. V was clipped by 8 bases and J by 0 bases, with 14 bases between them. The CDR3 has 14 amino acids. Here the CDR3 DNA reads TGTGCCAGCGCCATTACCGGTCGCTCCTACGAGCAGTACTCC. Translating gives CASAITGRSYEQYS.